These 16 T cell receptor beta chains share one sample of origin, sequenced in a study of Tregs in tolerant kidney transplant recipients. Here immunoSEQ multiplex PCR was the method, and the copy in TCRdb shows in-frame clones only, minus some. The top ten hold less than 0.75% of the sample, which has around 230,000 clones, about 86% seen once. Sequencing was carried out using CD4+ T cells from blood. The receptors stem from a human donor in good health.

The rearrangement links TRBV7-2 to TRBJ1-1; D not certain. V was pared by 5 bases and J by 0 bases, with 10 bases between. This CDR3 comprises 14 residues. CDR1 and CDR2 from the germline V gene are SGHTA and FQGNSA. The CDR3: CASSPRTVNTEAFF. CDR3 DNA: TGTGCCAGCAGCCCTCGGACGGTGAACACTGAAGCTTTCTTT.

V gene TRBV5-1 combines with J gene TRBJ2-3; 7 bases align to TRBD1. Germline V gives CDR1 SGHRS, CDR2 YFSETQ. After removal of 4 bases from V and 4 bases from J, the junction contained 9 bases not matched to a gene. This CDR3 has 15 residues. The CDR3 bases are TGCGCCAGCAGCCTCGTGGGGCAGGGGGCAGATACGCAGTATTTT. Translation: CASSLVGQGADTQYF.

This clone was seen a single time. The CDR3 coding sequence is TGTGCCAGCAGCTGGGACAGGGACACTGAAGCTTTCTTT. It translates to CASSWDRDTEAFF. The genes are TRBV11-2 and TRBJ1-1; TRBD1 aligns across 9 bases. There are 13 residues in the CDR3. Germline V gene data show CDR1 as SGHAT and CDR2 as FQNNGV. V shed 4 bases, J shed 3 bases, and the junction held 0 bases outside the gene matches.

The chain uses TRBV11-1 and TRBJ2-2, with D tentatively TRBD1 (6 bases). Germline CDR1 is SGHAT and CDR2 is FQDESV (reference sequence). The CDR3 runs to 15 residues. V was shortened by 3 bases and J by 1 base, with 9 bases between the two germline ends. In nucleotides, the CDR3 is TGTGCCAGCAGCTTTCGACAGGAGAACACCGGGGAGCTGTTTTTT. Encoded protein: CASSFRQENTGELFF.

The rearrangement links TRBV4-2 to TRBJ1-2, with D unclear. The CDR3 loop spans 16 amino acids. Looked up from germline, CDR1 is LGHNA and CDR2 is YNFKEQ. V was clipped by 0 bases and J by 8 bases, with 19 bases between them. The CDR3, as DNA: TGTGCCAGCAGCCAAGACCGAAACAATGCTGAATACGGCTACACCTTC. This translates into CASSQDRNNAEYGYTF.

This clone was seen a single time. The chain couples TRBV7-8 to TRBJ1-1; D not resolved. Trimming took 0 bases from V and 5 from J, leaving 7 bases between them. Germline V gene data show CDR1 as SGHVS and CDR2 as FQNEAQ. This CDR3 has 13 residues. This CDR3 reads CASSLAVGTEAFF. CDR3 sequence (DNA): TGTGCCAGCAGCTTAGCTGTGGGGACTGAAGCTTTCTTT.

V usage is TRBV19 and J usage is TRBJ2-1; 10 nucleotides align to TRBD2. CDR3 length equals 14 residues. The V and J ends lost 9 bases and 5 bases, in that order; junction bases with no gene match: 7. From germline, CDR1 is LNHDA and CDR2 SQIVND (reference sequence). In DNA form, the CDR3 reads TGTGCCAGCAAGCGGGGGGGCCTCAACAATGAGCAGTTCTTC. It is translated as CASKRGGLNNEQFF.

V and J are TRBV10-2 and TRBJ1-2; 9 nucleotides line up with TRBD1. The V gene's germline CDR1 is WSHSY and CDR2 SAAADI. The CDR3 spans 14 residues. V was clipped by 6 bases and J by 7 bases; unmatched bases: 9. CDR3 nucleotides: TGCGCCAGCAGCCCCCCGGGACAGGGAGCTGGCTACACCTTC. It encodes CASSPPGQGAGYTF.

This sequence joins TRBV5-1 and TRBJ2-5, with 11 bases lining up with TRBD2. The germline CDR1 and CDR2 sequences are SGHRS and YFSETQ. This CDR3 region has 19 residues. Trimming removed 0 bases from V and 2 bases from J; junction bases left unmatched: 12. The CDR3, as DNA: TGCGCCAGCAGCTTGGCCCGGACTAGCGGGCGGACTACTCAAGAGACCCAGTACTTC. Encoded protein: CASSLARTSGRTTQETQYF.

This clone was recorded only once. The rearrangement links TRBV19 to TRBJ1-5, with D uncertain. This CDR3 spans 12 amino acids. Trimming pared 1 base from V and 9 bases from J, leaving 7 bases between. Per the germline V gene, CDR1 is LNHDA and CDR2 is SQIVND (reference sequence). The CDR3, as DNA: TGTGCCAGTAGTATAGCTGGGCGGCCCCAGCATTTT. Amino acid sequence: CASSIAGRPQHF. The full variable domain, completed using reference TRBV19 and TRBJ1-5, is DGGITQSPKYLFRKEGQNVTLSCEQNLNHDAMYWYRQDPGQGLRLIYYSQIVNDFQKGDIAEGYSVSREKKESFPLTVTSAQKNPTAFYLCASSIAGRPQHFGDGTRLSIL.

V and J are TRBV2 and TRBJ2-7, with TRBD2 matching over 11 bases. In germline, CDR1 is SNHLY, CDR2 FYNNEI. The CDR3 consists of 15 residues. Germline trimming cut 7 bases from V and 3 bases from J; bases unmatched to any gene: 8. CDR3 loop: CASTAEGTSGYEQYF. The CDR3 DNA reads TGTGCCAGCACCGCCGAGGGGACTAGCGGCTACGAGCAGTACTTC.

The rearrangement uses TRBV6-5 and TRBJ2-1, with 7 bases identical to TRBD2. Trimming cost V 6 bases and J 4 bases; bases outside gene matches: 9. This CDR3 comprises 15 residues. CDR1 and CDR2 from the germline V gene are MNHEY and SVGAGI. This chain's CDR3 is CASSRAGATYNEQFF. The CDR3 nucleotides are TGTGCCAGCAGCAGGGCGGGAGCGACTTACAATGAGCAGTTCTTC.

This chain joins TRBV7-9 and TRBJ2-5; D gene ambiguous. V was trimmed by 6 bases and J by 4 bases, leaving 6 bases between them. The CDR3 consists of 11 residues. CDR1 is SEHNR, CDR2 FQNEAQ, per germline (reference sequence). The CDR3 DNA reads TGTGCCAGCAGTTTCCCAGAGACCCAGTACTTC. It is translated as CASSFPETQYF. The whole variable domain, remainder taken from reference TRBV7-9 and TRBJ2-5, is DTGVSQNPRHKITKRGQNVTFRCDPISEHNRLYWYRQTLGQGPEFLTYFQNEAQLEKSRLLSDRFSAERPKGSFSTLEIQRTEQGDSAMYLCASSFPETQYFGPGTRLLVL.

V and J are TRBV2 and TRBJ1-1; weak D call: TRBD1 (6 bases). The CDR3 covers 14 residues. In germline, CDR1 is SNHLY, CDR2 FYNNEI. Trimming took off 7 bases at V and 3 bases at J, with 15 bases between the two ends. CDR3 region: CASTKGGGHTEAFF. The CDR3 DNA sequence: TGTGCCAGCACTAAAGGGGGGGGTCACACTGAAGCTTTCTTT.

This clone was counted a single time. The V and J genes are TRBV7-3 and TRBJ2-2, with D uncertain. V lost 1 base to trimming and J lost 7 bases, with 10 bases between them. CDR3 length equals 14 residues. Germline V gives CDR1 SGHTA, CDR2 FQGTGA. CDR3 nucleotides: TGTGCCAGCAGCTTAATGTCAGGCGGCGGGGAGCTGTTTTTT. This translates into CASSLMSGGGELFF.

The CDR3 loop reads CASSYSGDRAYEQYF. In nucleotides, the CDR3 is TGTGCCAGCAGTTACTCAGGGGACAGAGCCTACGAGCAGTACTTC. This rearrangement joins TRBV6-5 to TRBJ2-7; TRBD1 matches 7 bases. With V trimmed by 0 bases and J by 2 bases, 4 bases remained unmatched. The CDR3 is 15 residues long. Germline CDR1 MNHEY, CDR2 SVGAGI.